The clone carrying this TCR beta chain was observed once. CD4+ cells of five or six patients were subjected to sorting into CD25+CD127- cells. The entry originates in a study of CD8+ T cells in alopecia areata. RNA extraction and reverse transcription yielded cDNA as sequencing template. Clones were read by immunoSEQ multiplex PCR, and TCRdb kept only the in-frame ones, dropping some. The sample lists 37,000 or so clones, roughly 53% occurring once. V shed 0 bases and J shed 6 bases, with 9 bases lying between them. Germline CDR1 is SGHTA and CDR2 is FQGNSA. This CDR3 comprises 14 residues. Sequencing input: CD4+ Tregs sorted from blood. The rearrangement joins TRBV7-2 to TRBJ2-1; TRBD1 is a possible D gene (6 bases). This receptor was identified in a human donor with alopecia areata. The CDR3 nucleotides read TGTGCCAGCAGCTTAGCGATGGGGGCCAATGAGCAGTTCTTC. Translated: CASSLAMGANEQFF.